These 25 T cell receptor beta chains were all obtained from the same sample, sequenced in a study of spatial heterogeneity in lung cancer. TCRdb analysed the 5' RACE reads with MiXCR anew, one entry per CDR3 protein. The repertoire holds just over 75,000 distinct CDR3 sequences, with around 7.8% as singletons. Time point denoted: sample taken at primary tumor resection. The sequencing used PBMCs, collected at surgery. All receptors derive from a male donor with early-stage non-small cell lung cancer.

Ten or more counts support this clonotype. The chain links TRBV5-1 to TRBJ2-3, with TRBD2 as a possible D gene (6 bases). CDR3 length: 15 amino acids. The V and J ends lost 4 bases and 2 bases respectively, with 14 bases between them. Per the germline V gene, CDR1 is SGHRS and CDR2 is YFSETQ. The CDR3 region has the DNA TGCGCCAGCAGCAAAGATAGCGGAACCACAGATACGCAGTATTTT. Residues: CASSKDSGTTDTQYF.

This clonotype was seen only a few times. V usage is TRBV30 and J usage is TRBJ1-1; no clear D. Germline V gives CDR1 GTSNPN, CDR2 SVGIG (reference sequence). This CDR3 region has 12 residues. V was shortened by 3 bases and J by 6 bases, with 11 bases between the two germline ends. The CDR3 region is CAWSLEDSEAFF. CDR3 nucleotides: TGTGCCTGGAGCCTCGAGGACTCTGAAGCTTTCTTT. The whole variable domain, filled in from reference TRBV30 and TRBJ1-1, reads SQTIHQWPATLVQPVGSPLSLECTVEGTSNPNLYWYRQAAGRGLQLLFYSVGIGQISSEVPQNLSASRPQDRQFILSSKKLLLSDSGFYLCAWSLEDSEAFFGQGTRLTVV.

This clonotype has only a few counts. The rearrangement links TRBV7-2 to TRBJ1-4; D perhaps matches TRBD1 (5 bases). Looked up from germline, CDR1 is SGHTA and CDR2 is FQGNSA. This CDR3 spans 14 amino acids. V gave up 1 base and J gave up 5 bases, with 8 bases separating them. DNA of the CDR3: TGTGCCAGCAGCTTAGGAAACAGGAATGAAAAACTGTTTTTT. Protein product: CASSLGNRNEKLFF.

Many counts were recorded for this clonotype. The V gene is TRBV10-2, the J gene TRBJ1-6; unclear D gene. The length of the CDR3 is 15 residues. The germline CDR1 and CDR2 sequences are WSHSY and SAAADI. V shed 3 bases and J shed 2 bases, with 8 bases lying between them. The CDR3 DNA sequence: TGCGCCAGCAGTGACGTGACTCCCTATAATTCACCCCTCCACTTT. Translated: CASSDVTPYNSPLHF.

This clonotype showed up many times. V is TRBV6-6 and J is TRBJ1-2; TRBD1 is a possible D gene (5 bases). Trimming took off 6 bases at V and 2 bases at J, with 10 bases between the two ends. Looked up from germline, CDR1 is MNHNY and CDR2 is SVGAGI (reference sequence). The CDR3 is made up of 13 amino acids. The CDR3 DNA sequence: TGTGCCAGCAGCCCAGGGACGAACTATGGCTACACCTTC. Residues: CASSPGTNYGYTF.

This clonotype has a count of ten or more. The rearrangement uses TRBV5-1 and TRBJ2-1; 7 bases are a match to TRBD2. The CDR3 sequence is 17 residues long. The germline gives CDR1 SGHRS, CDR2 YFSETQ. V was pared by 0 bases and J by 2 bases, with 8 bases of the junction left unmatched. The CDR3 nucleotides are TGCGCCAGCAGCTTGGGGACTCTAGCGGCAGCCTACAATGAGCAGTTCTTC. Its protein product is CASSLGTLAAAYNEQFF.

This clonotype showed up just a few times. This chain's CDR3 is CASSHLKGRIEAFF. CDR3 bases: TGTGCCAGCAGCCACCTAAAGGGCCGGATTGAAGCTTTCTTT. The chain uses TRBV7-9 and TRBJ1-1; D gene ambiguous. The CDR3 runs 14 residues. Trimming left V 5 bases short and J 7 bases short, with 17 bases between. The germline V gene has CDR1 SEHNR and CDR2 FQNEAQ (reference sequence).

This clonotype has ten or more counts. The gene calls are TRBV29-1 and TRBJ1-5; TRBD1 is a possible D gene (5 bases). Germline CDR1 reads SQVTM; CDR2 reads ANQGSEA. Deletions cut 3 bases from V and 4 bases from J, with 10 bases between. This CDR3 comprises 13 residues. CDR3 sequence (DNA): TGCAGCGTTGATTTAAGGGGAAATCAGCCCCAGCATTTT. Residues: CSVDLRGNQPQHF.

The rearrangement joins TRBV13 to TRBJ1-5; D is possibly TRBD1 (6 bases). V was clipped by 0 bases and J by 2 bases, with 14 bases between them. The CDR3 covers 17 residues. Looked up from germline, CDR1 is PRHDT and CDR2 is FYEKMQ (reference sequence). CDR3 bases: TGTGCCAGCAGCTTAGGCCATCGCAGGGGAGGCAATCAGCCCCAGCATTTT. Its translation: CASSLGHRRGGNQPQHF.

This clonotype came up a few times. The chain recombines TRBV7-7 with TRBJ2-2, with 8 bases identical to TRBD2. The CDR3 runs to 17 residues. Germline V gene sequence: CDR1 SSHAT, CDR2 FNYEAQ (reference sequence). Trimming took 1 base from V and 0 from J; bases not matched to a gene: 4. The chain's CDR3 is CASSLDLSGANTGELFF. CDR3 bases: TGTGCCAGCAGCTTAGATCTTAGCGGGGCGAACACCGGGGAGCTGTTTTTT.

This clonotype was counted only a few times. V usage is TRBV11-2 and J usage is TRBJ1-1, with a possible D match to TRBD1 (5 bases). The germline CDR1 and CDR2 sequences are SGHAT and FQNNGV. Trimming left V 8 bases short and J 0 bases short, with 25 bases between. This CDR3 spans 18 amino acids. CDR3 nucleotides: TGTGCCAGCCGCTCCACCGGGCGGGACGGATTTGTGAACACTGAAGCTTTCTTT. Amino acids: CASRSTGRDGFVNTEAFF.

CDR3 bases: TGTGCCAGCAGCCCCCGAGGGGGCAGATTATACCTACCTCTCCCCGATCAGCCCCAGCATTTT. Protein product: CASSPRGGRLYLPLPDQPQHF. The chain links TRBV3-2 to TRBJ1-5; TRBD1, the table's D call, lacks a check against the DNA. TRBV3-2 is a known pseudogene. The CDR3 contains 21 residues.

In its sample, this clonotype is medium-sized. The chain recombines TRBV28 with TRBJ1-2; D gene ambiguous. The CDR3 consists of 14 residues. Trimming removed 3 bases from V and 8 bases from J, with 16 bases in between. The germline CDR1 and CDR2 sequences are MDHEN and SYDVKM. This CDR3 is CASSLPSPHEGYTF. The DNA for the CDR3 is TGTGCCAGCAGTTTGCCAAGCCCCCATGAAGGCTACACCTTC.

This clonotype was seen a few times. This chain uses TRBV7-8 with TRBJ2-6; 7 bases agree with TRBD1. The CDR3 spans 17 residues. V lost 5 bases, J lost 0 bases, and 7 bases stayed unmatched. Germline CDR1 SGHVS, CDR2 FQNEAQ. The CDR3 is CASSPRGQSSGANVLTF. CDR3 sequence (DNA): TGTGCCAGCAGCCCTCGGGGACAGAGCTCTGGGGCCAACGTCCTGACTTTC.

This clonotype was recorded at least ten times. The chain employs TRBV10-3 and TRBJ2-6, with a tentative D call TRBD2 (6 bases). In germline, CDR1 is ENHRY, CDR2 SYGVKD. Deletions cut 2 bases from V and 2 bases from J, with 10 bases between. CDR3 length: 16 amino acids. The CDR3 loop reads CAISEPRGTGANVLTF. CDR3 in DNA: TGTGCCATCAGTGAGCCCCGGGGGACTGGGGCCAACGTCCTGACTTTC.

Ten or more counts support this clonotype. V and J are TRBV20-1 and TRBJ2-3; D is perhaps TRBD1 (5 bases). Trimming stripped 6 bases from V and 5 bases from J, with 12 bases between. This CDR3 is 12 amino acids long. From germline, CDR1 is DFQATT and CDR2 SNEGSKA (reference sequence). The CDR3 nucleotides read TGCAGTGCCAGAAAAGGGGTAGATACGCAGTATTTT. As protein: CSARKGVDTQYF.

This clonotype appeared a few times. The chain has TRBV25-1 and TRBJ2-1; D is unresolved. V was clipped by 4 bases and J by 6 bases, with 7 bases between them. CDR1 is MGHDK and CDR2 is SYGVNS in the germline V gene. CDR3 length: 12 amino acids. CDR3 nucleotide sequence: TGTGCCAGCAGTGGGAGCCCCAATGAGCAGTTCTTC. This sequence encodes CASSGSPNEQFF.

At least ten counts were recorded for this clonotype. This sequence joins TRBV10-3 and TRBJ2-7; TRBD2 matches 7 bases. The CDR3 is 16 amino acids. CDR1 is ENHRY, CDR2 SYGVKD, per germline. Unmatched junction bases numbered 11, after V lost 3 bases and J lost 3 bases. Written as DNA, the CDR3 is TGTGCCATCAGTGAAAGGCAGACTAGCTTTGACTACGAGCAGTACTTC. The encoded protein is CAISERQTSFDYEQYF.

In its sample, this clonotype was seen many times. The V and J genes are TRBV12-3 or TRBV12-4 and TRBJ2-7; possible D gene TRBD2, 6 bases. The CDR3 is 14 residues long. Deletions cut 4 bases from V and 5 bases from J, with 15 bases between. The CDR3 DNA follows: TGTGCCAGCAGTTCCCCCATTGGCGGGAACGAGCAGTACTTC. It yields the protein CASSSPIGGNEQYF.

This clonotype was counted at least ten times. The rearrangement links TRBV12-5 to TRBJ2-2, with 14 nucleotides matching TRBD2. The CDR3 has 19 amino acids. Germline lookup yields CDR1 LGHNT and CDR2 FRNRAP. V lost 7 bases, J lost 6 bases, and 16 bases stayed unmatched. CDR3 loop: CASVIFGTSGSIGAGELFF. In DNA form, the CDR3 reads TGTGCTAGTGTCATTTTCGGGACTAGCGGGAGTATAGGGGCCGGGGAGCTGTTTTTT.

This clonotype was found many times. Compared with germline, one end of the junction differs, possibly owing to a read error. The rearrangement joins TRBV29-1 to TRBJ2-3; 10 bases line up with TRBD2. The CDR3 consists of 12 residues. Germline CDR1 reads SQVTM; CDR2 reads ANQGSEA. In DNA, the CDR3 is TGTACCGGGACTAGCGCCACAGATACGCAGTATTTT. Amino acids: CTGTSATDTQYF.

This clonotype was seen ten or more times. The chain joins TRBV6-6 to TRBJ2-5; unclear D gene. The V gene's germline CDR1 is MNHNY and CDR2 SVGAGI (reference sequence). CDR3 length equals 12 residues. V was cut by 6 bases and J by 5 bases, with 10 bases left in between. Here the CDR3 DNA reads TGTGCCAGCAGCGGACGATCGGAGACCCAGTACTTC. Translating it yields CASSGRSETQYF.

This chain uses TRBV20-1 with TRBJ1-4; a weak D match, TRBD1 (6 bases). Germline values: CDR1 DFQATT, CDR2 SNEGSKA (reference sequence). The length of the CDR3 is 13 residues. Trimming left V 2 bases short and J 7 bases short, with 11 bases between. The CDR3, as DNA: TGCAGTGCTAGAACGGGGGCGGGTGAAAAACTGTTTTTT. It is translated as CSARTGAGEKLFF.

In this sample, this clonotype turned up many times. The chain links TRBV7-2 to TRBJ2-2; tentatively, D is TRBD1 (5 bases). The V gene's germline CDR1 is SGHTA and CDR2 FQGNSA. The CDR3 consists of 16 residues. V lost 5 bases and J lost 2, with 15 bases in between. For the CDR3, the DNA is TGTGCCAGCAGCCGACAGACGCTACTCAACACCGGGGAGCTGTTTTTT. It yields the protein CASSRQTLLNTGELFF. Combining the CDR3 with reference TRBV7-2 and TRBJ2-2 gives the whole variable domain GAGVSQSPSNKVTEKGKDVELRCDPISGHTALYWYRQSLGQGLEFLIYFQGNSAPDKSGLPSDRFSAERTGGSVSTLTIQRTQQEDSAVYLCASSRQTLLNTGELFFGEGSRLTVL.

This rearrangement joins TRBV7-2 to TRBJ1-2; 9 bases match TRBD1. The ends lost 3 bases at V and 4 bases at J; junction bases unmatched: 9. The CDR3 is 16 amino acids. The germline CDR1 and CDR2 sequences are SGHTA and FQGNSA. The CDR3 protein is CASSFGRQGVTYGYTF. In nucleotides, the CDR3 is TGTGCCAGCAGCTTTGGGAGACAGGGGGTTACCTATGGCTACACCTTC.